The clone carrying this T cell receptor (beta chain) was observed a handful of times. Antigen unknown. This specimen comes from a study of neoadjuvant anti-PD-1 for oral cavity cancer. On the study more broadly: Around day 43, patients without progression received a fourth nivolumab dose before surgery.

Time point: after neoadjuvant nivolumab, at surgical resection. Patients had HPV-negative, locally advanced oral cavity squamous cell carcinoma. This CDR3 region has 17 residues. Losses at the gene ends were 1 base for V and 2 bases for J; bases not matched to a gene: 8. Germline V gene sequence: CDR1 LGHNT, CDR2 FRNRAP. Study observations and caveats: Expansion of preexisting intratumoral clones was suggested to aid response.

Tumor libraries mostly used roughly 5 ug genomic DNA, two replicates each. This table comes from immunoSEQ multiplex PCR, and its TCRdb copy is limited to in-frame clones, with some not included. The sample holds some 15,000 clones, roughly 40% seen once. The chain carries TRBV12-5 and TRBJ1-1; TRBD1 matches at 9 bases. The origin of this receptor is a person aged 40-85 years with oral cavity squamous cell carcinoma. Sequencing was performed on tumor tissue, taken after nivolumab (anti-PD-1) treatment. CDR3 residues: CASGLGTGVDFNTEAFF. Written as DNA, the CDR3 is TGTGCTAGTGGTTTGGGGACAGGGGTCGACTTCAACACTGAAGCTTTCTTT.